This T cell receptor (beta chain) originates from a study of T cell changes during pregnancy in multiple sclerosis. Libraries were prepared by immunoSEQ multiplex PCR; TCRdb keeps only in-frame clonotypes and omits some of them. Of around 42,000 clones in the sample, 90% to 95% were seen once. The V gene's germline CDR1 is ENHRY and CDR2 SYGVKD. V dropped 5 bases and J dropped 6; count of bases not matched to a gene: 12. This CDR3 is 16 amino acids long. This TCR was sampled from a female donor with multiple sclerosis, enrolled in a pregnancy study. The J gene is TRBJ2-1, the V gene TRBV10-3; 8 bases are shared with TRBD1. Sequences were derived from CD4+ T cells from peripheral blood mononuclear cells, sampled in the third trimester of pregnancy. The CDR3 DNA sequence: TGTGCCATCAGTTCTACCAGGGGGCGGTTTGGCAATGAGCAGTTCTTC. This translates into CAISSTRGRFGNEQFF.